This TCR beta chain was sequenced in a study of CD8 T cells in Susac syndrome. Study at large: Sequenced Susac syndrome patients included over five with active disease and under 10 who were in remission. When blood was collected, patients with Susac syndrome were therapy-naive, were taking corticosteroids, or were receiving intravenous immunoglobulin alone.

As for this clonotype: What it binds is unknown.

Points from the study as a whole: None of the CD4+ T cell repertoires in Susac syndrome showed clonal expansion.

With random hexamers, reverse transcription was performed on about 0.5 to 1 ug of RNA. Amplification of TCR beta CDR3 used immunoSEQ multiplex PCR across 54 Vbeta and 13 Jbeta. TCRdb re-analysed the immunoSEQ multiplex PCR reads in MiXCR, keeping a single row per CDR3 protein. Here the sample spans roughly 180,000 distinct CDR3 sequences, roughly 94% being singletons. This receptor was obtained from a human donor with Susac syndrome. The sequencing sample was made of CD4+ T cells from PBMCs.

CDR3 loop: CASSQGAGPYGYTF. Here the CDR3 DNA reads TGCGCCAGCAGCCAAGGCGCCGGCCCCTATGGCTACACCTTC. The J gene is TRBJ1-2, the V gene TRBV4-1, with unresolved D. The ends were cut back, 1 base at V and 4 bases at J, with 10 bases in the middle. CDR3 length: 14 amino acids. Germline V gene lookup returns CDR1 MGHRA and CDR2 YSYEKL.